This is a list of T cell receptor beta chains from one sample in a study of blood T cells in healthy people across ages. TCRdb ran MiXCR on the 5' RACE reads and lists one entry per CDR3 protein. The sample yields about 680,000 distinct CDR3 sequences, 45% to 50% seen once. Sequenced material: blood. The receptors here all came from an older woman in good health. The CDR3 runs from the conserved cysteine through the conserved F or W. A D gene is named only where the DNA matches it firmly. The size field is filled for only some rows; it gives once, few, many or a size class.

CDR3 DNA	CDR3 protein	clone size	D gene	V gene	J gene
TGCAGTGCTGCAAATCGCGGACAGGGCTATGGCTACACCTTC	CSAANRGQGYGYTF	few	TRBD1	TRBV20-1	TRBJ1-2
TGCGCCAGCAGCTTGGTACCCCAGGGGGTCGGGGAGACCCAGTACTTC	CASSLVPQGVGETQYF	-	TRBD1	TRBV5-1	TRBJ2-5
TGTGCCAGCAGTTACAGGACATCAACCAGCAATCAGCCCCAGCATTTT	CASSYRTSTSNQPQHF	-	-	TRBV6-2/TRBV6-3	TRBJ1-5
TGTGCCAGCACTAGGGGGGCCTCTGGGGCCAACGTCCTGACTTTC	CASTRGASGANVLTF	-	-	TRBV6-2/TRBV6-3	TRBJ2-6
TGTGCCAGCAGGGACAGGTCCGGGGGCACAGATACGCAGTATTTT	CASRDRSGGTDTQYF	-	TRBD1	TRBV2	TRBJ2-3
TGTGCCTGGAGTGTACCCAGCAGGACGGCAGGGGCCTATGGCTACACCTTC	CAWSVPSRTAGAYGYTF	many	-	TRBV30	TRBJ1-2
TGTGCCAGCAGAAACGACAGGTCCAACACCGGGGAGCTGTTTTTT	CASRNDRSNTGELFF	-	-	TRBV2	TRBJ2-2
TGTGCCAGCAGGACGTCGAGTAGGGGCTACACCTTC	CASRTSSRGYTF	-	-	TRBV6-2/TRBV6-3	TRBJ1-2
TGTGCCAGCAGCTTAGGATTGCCTAGCAGATACAATGAGCAGTTCTTC	CASSLGLPSRYNEQFF	-	-	TRBV7-2	TRBJ2-1
TGCAGTGCTGACGGGGCTAGCGGGAGGGCCTTTGAGACCCAGTACTTC	CSADGASGRAFETQYF	-	TRBD2	TRBV20-1	TRBJ2-5
TGTGCCAGCAGTTACTCGACCTCTGACAGGGCGAACTATGGCTACACCTTC	CASSYSTSDRANYGYTF	few	TRBD1	TRBV6-6	TRBJ1-2